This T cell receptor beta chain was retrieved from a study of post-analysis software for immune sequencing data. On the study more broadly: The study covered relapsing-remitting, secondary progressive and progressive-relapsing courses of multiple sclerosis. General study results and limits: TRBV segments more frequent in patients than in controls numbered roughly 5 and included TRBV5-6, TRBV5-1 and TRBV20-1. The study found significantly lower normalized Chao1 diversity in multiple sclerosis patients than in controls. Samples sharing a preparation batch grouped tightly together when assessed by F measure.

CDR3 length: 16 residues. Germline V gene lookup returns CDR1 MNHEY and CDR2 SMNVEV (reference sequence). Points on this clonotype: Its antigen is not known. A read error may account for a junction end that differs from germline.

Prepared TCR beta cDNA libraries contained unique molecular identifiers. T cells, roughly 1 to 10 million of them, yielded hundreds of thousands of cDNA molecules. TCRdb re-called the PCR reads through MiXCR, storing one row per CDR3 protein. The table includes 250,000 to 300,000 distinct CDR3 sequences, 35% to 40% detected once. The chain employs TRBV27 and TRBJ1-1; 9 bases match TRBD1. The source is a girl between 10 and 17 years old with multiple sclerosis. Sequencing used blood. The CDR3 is CASSKGQGRSNTKAFF. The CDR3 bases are TGTGCCAGCAGCAAAGGACAGGGGAGATCGAACACTAAAGCTTTCTTT.